Included here is one TCR beta chain sequence, with context. The study ran its PCR with 60 Vbeta and 13 Jbeta primers. Sequenced by immunoSEQ multiplex PCR; TCRdb stores in-frame clones only, minus some. Among 100,000 to 150,000 clones listed, 81% were seen once. The data belong to a study of cytomegalovirus exposure and HLA in healthy donors. Looked up from germline, CDR1 is MDHEN and CDR2 is SYDVKM. The CDR3 spans 14 residues. Between the trimmed V and J ends, which lost 4 bases and 4 bases, there was a span of 13 bases. The source of this sequence is a young man in good health and CMV-seronegative. The genes are TRBV28 and TRBJ1-1; D possibly corresponds to TRBD1 (5 bases). Sample: PBMCs. The CDR3 is CASSYAGRSTEAFF. The DNA for the CDR3 is TGTGCCAGCAGTTACGCAGGGAGGAGCACTGAAGCTTTCTTT.